These 32 T cell receptor beta chains were sequenced from one sample in a study of T cell changes during pregnancy in multiple sclerosis. This table comes from immunoSEQ multiplex PCR, and its TCRdb copy is limited to in-frame clones, with some not included. Of 83,000 or so clones listed, 94% are singletons. The sequenced sample was peripheral blood, obtained after pregnancy. Receptors were obtained from a female donor in good health, enrolled as a control in a pregnancy study.

This sequence joins TRBV4-1 and TRBJ1-6; TRBD1 matches at 10 bases. Trimming took 1 base from V and 9 from J; bases not matched to a gene: 6. CDR3 length equals 16 residues. Germline V gene data show CDR1 as MGHRA and CDR2 as YSYEKL. CDR3 residues: CASSQGPGQGGSPLHF. As DNA, the CDR3 is TGCGCCAGCAGCCAAGGGCCCGGACAGGGGGGTTCACCCCTCCACTTT.

The J gene is TRBJ2-5, the V gene TRBV18; TRBD2 might be the D (6 bases). V gave up 3 bases and J gave up 3 bases, with 11 bases separating them. CDR1 is KGHSH, CDR2 LQKENI, per germline. The CDR3 extends over 14 amino acids. This CDR3 is CASSPQRVKETQYF. As DNA, the CDR3 is TGTGCCAGCTCACCTCAGCGGGTTAAAGAGACCCAGTACTTC.

The chain links TRBV9 to TRBJ2-3; D gene unclear. V was trimmed by 2 bases and J by 0 bases, leaving 7 bases between them. Germline values: CDR1 SGDLS, CDR2 YYNGEE. This CDR3 region has 14 residues. CDR3 residues: CASSVTSSTDTQYF. CDR3 sequence (DNA): TGTGCCAGCAGCGTGACAAGTAGCACAGATACGCAGTATTTT.

The chain employs TRBV6-9 and TRBJ2-7; D is unclear. The V gene's germline CDR1 is MNHGY and CDR2 SVAAGI. Trimming shortened V by 0 bases and J by 9 bases, and 21 bases separated the two germline ends. The CDR3 covers 16 residues. CDR3: CASSYSKSGPGEVQYF. The CDR3 nucleotides are TGTGCCAGCAGTTATTCGAAGTCAGGCCCCGGCGAAGTGCAGTACTTC.

V and J are TRBV28 and TRBJ2-1; 8 nucleotides line up with TRBD1. The germline V gene encodes CDR1 MDHEN and CDR2 SYDVKM. The CDR3 is 15 residues long. The trim removed 4 bases at V and 0 bases at J, leaving 2 bases unmatched. The CDR3 coding sequence is TGTGCCAGCAGTTCTACAGGGGGCTCCTACAATGAGCAGTTCTTC. Translated, it gives CASSSTGGSYNEQFF.

The rearrangement uses TRBV19 and TRBJ2-5; no definite D call. Trimming left V 3 bases short and J 2 bases short, with 7 bases between. The V gene's germline CDR1 is LNHDA and CDR2 SQIVND (reference sequence). This CDR3 has 13 residues. The CDR3 DNA sequence: TGTGCCAGTAGTATTGACATTCAAGAGACCCAGTACTTC. This gives the protein CASSIDIQETQYF.

V and J are TRBV7-9 and TRBJ1-2; no clear D gene. This CDR3 comprises 14 residues. Trimming took 3 bases from V and 9 from J, leaving 17 bases between them. Germline CDR1 reads SEHNR; CDR2 reads FQNEAQ (reference sequence). This CDR3 reads CASSLAGGLERYTF. Here the CDR3 DNA reads TGTGCCAGCAGCTTGGCGGGTGGACTTGAGCGCTACACCTTC.

Only a few counts were recorded for this clone. The V call is TRBV18, the J call TRBJ1-1; no clear D. The CDR3 runs 13 residues. The germline CDR1 and CDR2 sequences are KGHSH and LQKENI. V dropped 4 bases and J dropped 1 base, with 7 bases sitting between them. The CDR3 here is CASSQQKNTEAFF. The DNA of the CDR3 is TGTGCCAGCTCACAACAGAAGAACACTGAAGCTTTCTTT.

This sequence joins TRBV27 and TRBJ2-6, with a tentative D call TRBD1 (6 bases). V was shortened by 5 bases and J by 0 bases, with 14 bases between the two germline ends. The CDR3 covers 17 residues. The V gene's germline CDR1 is MNHEY and CDR2 SMNVEV (reference sequence). The CDR3 here is CASSPGDGVSGANVLTF. The CDR3 coding sequence is TGTGCCAGCAGTCCAGGGGACGGGGTCTCTGGGGCCAACGTCCTGACTTTC.

This chain links TRBV5-1 with TRBJ2-2; 9 bases line up with TRBD2. The J segment lost 4 bases and the V segment lost 3 bases, leaving 4 bases of the junction unmatched. The germline CDR1 and CDR2 sequences are SGHRS and YFSETQ. The CDR3 runs to 15 residues. CDR3 protein: CASSSNSGSTGELFF. The CDR3, as DNA: TGCGCCAGCAGCTCAAATAGCGGGAGCACCGGGGAGCTGTTTTTT.

The genes are TRBV27 and TRBJ2-5, with TRBD1 matching 7 bases. Germline assignment: CDR1 MNHEY and CDR2 SMNVEV (reference sequence). The CDR3 covers 13 residues. With 4 bases clipped from V and 9 bases from J, the junction kept 8 bases outside the gene matches. This chain's CDR3 is CASSSGGRKAQYF. The DNA for the CDR3 is TGTGCCAGCAGTTCAGGGGGACGGAAGGCCCAGTACTTC.

J is TRBJ2-7 and V is TRBV27; D perhaps matches TRBD1 (7 bases). The germline CDR1 and CDR2 sequences are MNHEY and SMNVEV (reference sequence). V lost 6 bases to trimming and J lost 0 bases, with 15 bases between them. The CDR3 is 15 amino acids. Here the CDR3 reads CASSTAGGGSYEQYF. The CDR3 coding sequence is TGTGCCAGCAGCACCGCAGGGGGAGGCTCCTACGAGCAGTACTTC.

This clone was seen only a few times. This chain links TRBV28 with TRBJ1-1, with 7 bases fitting TRBD1. Trimming took 7 bases from V and 4 from J; bases not matched to a gene: 6. Germline V CDR1 and CDR2: MDHEN, SYDVKM. This CDR3 has 13 residues. The CDR3 protein is CASIRQGGTEAFF. The DNA for the CDR3 is TGTGCCAGCATAAGACAGGGAGGCACTGAAGCTTTCTTT.

This clone was seen once. The chain uses TRBV5-1 and TRBJ2-3, with a tentative D call TRBD2 (5 bases). The V gene lost 0 bases and the J gene lost 6 bases, with 14 bases spanning the gap. This CDR3 has 15 residues. CDR1 is SGHRS and CDR2 is YFSETQ in the germline V gene. The CDR3 bases are TGCGCCAGCAGCTTGGCCGGGGTTAGTGCGGATACGCAGTATTTT. Its translation is CASSLAGVSADTQYF.

V gene TRBV5-1 combines with J gene TRBJ1-1, with D possibly being TRBD1 (5 bases). This CDR3 has 16 residues. V was pared by 4 bases and J by 6 bases, with 22 bases between. The V gene's germline CDR1 is SGHRS and CDR2 YFSETQ. The CDR3 here is CASSPEPNLGGPEAFF. Here the CDR3 DNA reads TGCGCCAGCAGCCCCGAACCTAACCTGGGGGGTCCTGAAGCTTTCTTT. Full variable domain (rest looked up from reference TRBV5-1 and TRBJ1-1): KAGVTQTPRYLIKTRGQQVTLSCSPISGHRSVSWYQQTPGQGLQFLFEYFSETQRNKGNFPGRFSGRQFSNSRSEMNVSTLELGDSALYLCASSPEPNLGGPEAFFGQGTRLTVV.

This sequence joins TRBV2 and TRBJ2-7; TRBD1 matches 10 bases. CDR1 is SNHLY and CDR2 is FYNNEI in the germline V gene. The V segment lost 8 bases and the J segment 5 bases; nucleotides outside the gene matches: 15. The CDR3 is 16 residues long. CDR3 in amino acids: CASLFGIGTGAHEQYF. CDR3 in DNA: TGTGCCAGCCTCTTCGGGATTGGGACAGGGGCCCACGAGCAGTACTTC.

CDR3 amino acids: CASSEEVGGPPYYGYTF. CDR3 sequence (DNA): TGTGCCAGCAGCGAGGAGGTCGGGGGACCCCCCTACTATGGCTACACCTTC. The chain employs TRBV9 and TRBJ1-2, with D possibly matching TRBD1 (5 bases). The CDR3 is 17 amino acids. V lost 3 bases to trimming and J lost 3 bases, with 21 bases between them. Germline V gene data show CDR1 as SGDLS and CDR2 as YYNGEE.

The genes are TRBV25-1 and TRBJ2-4; 7 bases align to TRBD2. With V trimmed by 4 bases and J by 7 bases, 7 bases remained unmatched. Germline lookup yields CDR1 MGHDK and CDR2 SYGVNS. This CDR3 has 14 residues. The CDR3, as DNA: TGTGCCAGCAGTGGGATGGCGCGGGGGAACATTCAGTACTTC. It specifies CASSGMARGNIQYF.

This chain links TRBV5-1 with TRBJ2-5; D may be TRBD1 (7 bases). Trimming shortened V by 4 bases and J by 1 base, and 14 bases separated the two germline ends. CDR1 and CDR2 from the germline V gene are SGHRS and YFSETQ. This CDR3 is 15 amino acids long. The CDR3 DNA reads TGCGCCAGCAGCCCGGAGGGACAGCCCCAAGAGACCCAGTACTTC. Translation gives CASSPEGQPQETQYF.

This clone appeared once. V is TRBV7-8 and J is TRBJ1-5; maybe TRBD1 (5 bases). CDR3 size: 14 residues. Trimming left V 0 bases short and J 4 bases short, with 7 bases between. Germline-derived CDR1 and CDR2 are SGHVS and FQNEAQ. This chain's CDR3 is CASSLAGGNQPQHF. The CDR3 nucleotides read TGTGCCAGCAGCTTAGCGGGGGGGAATCAGCCCCAGCATTTT. The full variable domain, with the rest looked up from reference TRBV7-8 and TRBJ1-5, is GAGVSQSPRYKVAKRGQDVALRCDPISGHVSLFWYQQALGQGPEFLTYFQNEAQLDKSGLPSDRFFAERPEGSVSTLKIQRTQQEDSAVYLCASSLAGGNQPQHFGDGTRLSIL.

The genes are TRBV5-1 and TRBJ2-5; possibly TRBD1 for D (5 bases). Germline V gene lookup returns CDR1 SGHRS and CDR2 YFSETQ. Trimming stripped 2 bases from V and 2 bases from J, with 7 bases between. This CDR3 contains 13 residues. CDR3 sequence (DNA): TGCGCCAGCAGCTTAGGGGTACAAGAGACCCAGTACTTC. Protein: CASSLGVQETQYF.

The rearrangement links TRBV6-9 to TRBJ2-1, with 7 bases matching TRBD2. CDR3 length: 13 amino acids. Germline V gene sequence: CDR1 MNHGY, CDR2 SVAAGI. J gave up 4 bases and V 10 bases, and 7 bases lay outside the gene matches. DNA for the CDR3: TGTGCCAACCGACTAGCACATTACAATGAGCAGTTCTTC. Translating gives CANRLAHYNEQFF.

V and J are TRBV2 and TRBJ2-7, with 10 bases aligning to TRBD2. The V and J ends lost 3 bases and 7 bases, in that order; junction bases with no gene match: 12. Germline CDR1 is SNHLY and CDR2 is FYNNEI. The CDR3 is 16 amino acids. CDR3 nucleotide sequence: TGTGCCAGCAGTGATGTTAGAGCGGGAGGGCCGCGGGAGCAGTACTTC. Residues: CASSDVRAGGPREQYF.

The rearrangement uses TRBV7-2 and TRBJ2-2; D unclear. This CDR3 spans 11 amino acids. Germline V CDR1 and CDR2: SGHTA, FQGNSA. Between the trimmed V and J ends, which lost 5 bases and 6 bases, there was a span of 4 bases. The DNA for the CDR3 is TGTGCCAGCAGCCTCCCCGGGGAGCTGTTTTTT. This encodes CASSLPGELFF.

The V and J genes are TRBV25-1 and TRBJ2-7; a weak D match, TRBD2 (5 bases). Trimming left V 3 bases short and J 0 bases short, with 15 bases between. This CDR3 contains 16 residues. Germline V gene data show CDR1 as MGHDK and CDR2 as SYGVNS. The CDR3 spells CASSDPKGASSYEQYF. As DNA, the CDR3 is TGTGCCAGCAGTGACCCCAAGGGAGCTAGCTCCTACGAGCAGTACTTC.

The chain combines TRBV23-1 with TRBJ2-7; TRBD1 might be the D (5 bases). TRBV23-1 is an ORF, with its function uncertain. CDR3 size: 16 residues. Between the trimmed V and J ends, which lost 7 bases and 2 bases, there was a span of 21 bases. The CDR3 sequence is CASTPHRTRTPYEQYF. The CDR3 coding sequence is TGCGCCAGCACACCCCACCGGACAAGAACACCCTACGAGCAGTACTTC.

The chain carries TRBV4-1 and TRBJ2-3, with a tentative D call TRBD2 (5 bases). The CDR3 is 14 amino acids. Trimming cost V 3 bases and J 9 bases, with 16 bases left between them. The germline V gene encodes CDR1 MGHRA and CDR2 YSYEKL. The CDR3 region has the DNA TGCGCCAGCAGCCAGGTCGCCACGGGGAAGACGCAGTATTTT. This codes for CASSQVATGKTQYF.

The chain joins TRBV29-1 to TRBJ2-2, with a weak D call TRBD2 (5 bases). This CDR3 has 13 amino acids. Germline assignment: CDR1 SQVTM and CDR2 ANQGSEA. Trimming took 8 bases from V and 7 from J, leaving 17 bases between them. The CDR3 nucleotides read TGCAGCTGTGGACTGGTCCCGGACGGGGAGCTGTTTTTT. Translation: CSCGLVPDGELFF.

The chain has TRBV4-1 and TRBJ2-7, with 8 bases lining up with TRBD2. This CDR3 has 15 residues. V lost 1 base and J lost 4; bases outside the gene matches: 6. Germline values: CDR1 MGHRA, CDR2 YSYEKL. The CDR3 reads CASSQALSGSYEQYF. CDR3 bases: TGCGCCAGCAGCCAAGCCTTAAGCGGGAGTTACGAGCAGTACTTC.

The gene calls are TRBV2 and TRBJ2-1; 12 bases match TRBD1. V trimming: 6 bases; J trimming: 0 bases; junction bases outside the gene matches: 15. The CDR3 has 20 amino acids. Germline CDR1 SNHLY, CDR2 FYNNEI. The CDR3 nucleotides read TGTGCCAGCAGCGAACCGGGACAGGGGGCCACTCAAAGCTCCTACAATGAGCAGTTCTTC. Protein sequence: CASSEPGQGATQSSYNEQFF.

The chain is built from TRBV19 and TRBJ1-4; D not resolved. The V gene lost 5 bases and the J gene lost 1 base, with 11 bases spanning the gap. The CDR3 has 15 residues. Looked up from germline, CDR1 is LNHDA and CDR2 is SQIVND (reference sequence). The CDR3 DNA reads as TGTGCCAGTAGTGCGTTCGGGATAACTAATGAAAAACTGTTTTTT. This encodes CASSAFGITNEKLFF.

The V and J genes are TRBV6-1 and TRBJ1-1; D uncertain. CDR1 is MNHNS and CDR2 is SASEGT in the germline V gene. Trimming removed 6 bases from V and 5 bases from J, with 16 bases in between. CDR3 length: 14 residues. The CDR3 nucleotides read TGTGCCAGCAGCTCTCTTGGGCTTGGGACTGAAGCTTTCTTT. It specifies CASSSLGLGTEAFF.